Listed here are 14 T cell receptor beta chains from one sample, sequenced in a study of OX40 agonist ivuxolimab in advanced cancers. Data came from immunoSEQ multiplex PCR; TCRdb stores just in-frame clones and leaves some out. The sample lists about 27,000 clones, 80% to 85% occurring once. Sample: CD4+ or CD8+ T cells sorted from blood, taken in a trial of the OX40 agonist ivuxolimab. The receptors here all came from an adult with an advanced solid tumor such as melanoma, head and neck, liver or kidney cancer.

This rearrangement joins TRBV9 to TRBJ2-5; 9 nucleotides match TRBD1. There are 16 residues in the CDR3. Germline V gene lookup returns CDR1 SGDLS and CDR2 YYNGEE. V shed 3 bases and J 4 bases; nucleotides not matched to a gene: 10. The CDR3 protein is CASSGEQGALGETQYF. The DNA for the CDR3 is TGTGCCAGCAGCGGCGAACAGGGGGCTCTAGGAGAGACCCAGTACTTC.

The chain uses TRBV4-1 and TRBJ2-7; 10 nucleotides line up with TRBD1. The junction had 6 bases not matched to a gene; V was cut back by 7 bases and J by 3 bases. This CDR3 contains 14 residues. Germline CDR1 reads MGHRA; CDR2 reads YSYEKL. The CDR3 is CASTLRTGGYEQYF. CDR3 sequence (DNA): TGCGCCAGCACCCTTAGGACAGGGGGCTACGAGCAGTACTTC.

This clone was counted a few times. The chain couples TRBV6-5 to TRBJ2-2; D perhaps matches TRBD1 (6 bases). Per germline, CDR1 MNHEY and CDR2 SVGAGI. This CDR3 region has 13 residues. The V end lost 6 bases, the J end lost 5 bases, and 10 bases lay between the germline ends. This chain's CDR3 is CASRPGQTGELFF. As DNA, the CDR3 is TGTGCCAGCAGGCCCGGACAGACCGGGGAGCTGTTTTTT.

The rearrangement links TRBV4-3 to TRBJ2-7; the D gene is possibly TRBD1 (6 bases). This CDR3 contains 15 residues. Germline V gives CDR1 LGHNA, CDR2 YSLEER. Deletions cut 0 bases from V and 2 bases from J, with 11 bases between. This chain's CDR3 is CASSQDSDRPYEQYF. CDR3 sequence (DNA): TGCGCCAGCAGCCAAGATAGCGACAGGCCCTACGAGCAGTACTTC.

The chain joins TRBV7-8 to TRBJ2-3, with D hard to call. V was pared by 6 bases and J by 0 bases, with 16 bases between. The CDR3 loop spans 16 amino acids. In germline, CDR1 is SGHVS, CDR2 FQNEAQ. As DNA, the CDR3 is TGTGCCAGCAGACCTCGACACGTTTCTAGCACAGATACGCAGTATTTT. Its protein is CASRPRHVSSTDTQYF.

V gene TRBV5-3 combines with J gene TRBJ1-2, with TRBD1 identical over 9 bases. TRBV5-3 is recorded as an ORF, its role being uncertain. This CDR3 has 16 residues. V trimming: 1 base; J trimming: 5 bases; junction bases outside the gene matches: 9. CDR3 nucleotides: TGTGCCAGAAGCTTGAACAGGGGGCCTGTATGGTATGGCTACACCTTC. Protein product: CARSLNRGPVWYGYTF.

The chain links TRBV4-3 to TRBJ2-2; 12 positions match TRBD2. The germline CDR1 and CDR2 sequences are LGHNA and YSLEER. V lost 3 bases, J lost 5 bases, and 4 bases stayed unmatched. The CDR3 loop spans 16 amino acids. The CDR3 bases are TGCGCCAGCAGCCAGCTAGCGGGGGGGTGGACCGGGGAGCTGTTTTTT. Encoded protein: CASSQLAGGWTGELFF.

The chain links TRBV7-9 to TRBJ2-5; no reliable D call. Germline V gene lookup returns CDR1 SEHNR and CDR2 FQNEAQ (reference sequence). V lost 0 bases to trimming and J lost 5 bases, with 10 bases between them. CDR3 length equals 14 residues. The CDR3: CASSLAGLIETQYF. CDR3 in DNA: TGTGCCAGCAGCTTAGCCGGGCTAATTGAGACCCAGTACTTC. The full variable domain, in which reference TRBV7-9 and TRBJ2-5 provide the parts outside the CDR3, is DTGVSQNPRHKITKRGQNVTFRCDPISEHNRLYWYRQTLGQGPEFLTYFQNEAQLEKSRLLSDRFSAERPKGSFSTLEIQRTEQGDSAMYLCASSLAGLIETQYFGPGTRLLVL.

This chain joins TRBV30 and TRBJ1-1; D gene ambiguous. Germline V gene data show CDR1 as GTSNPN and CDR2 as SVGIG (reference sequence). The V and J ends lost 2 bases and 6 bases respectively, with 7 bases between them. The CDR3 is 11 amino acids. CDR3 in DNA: TGTGCCTGGAGTCGGGATGCTGAAGCTTTCTTT. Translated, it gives CAWSRDAEAFF.

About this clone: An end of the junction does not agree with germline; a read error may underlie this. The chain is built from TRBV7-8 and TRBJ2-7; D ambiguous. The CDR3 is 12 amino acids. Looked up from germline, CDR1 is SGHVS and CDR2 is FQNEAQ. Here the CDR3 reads CASGFPEREQYF. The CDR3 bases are TGTGCCAGCGGCTTCCCGGAACGGGAGCAGTACTTC.

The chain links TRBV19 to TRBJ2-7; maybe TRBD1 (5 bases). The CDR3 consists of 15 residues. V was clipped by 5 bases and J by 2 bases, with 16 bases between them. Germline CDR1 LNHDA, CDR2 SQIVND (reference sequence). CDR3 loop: CASSPYYRFAYEQYF. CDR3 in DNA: TGTGCCAGTAGTCCCTACTACAGGTTTGCCTACGAGCAGTACTTC.

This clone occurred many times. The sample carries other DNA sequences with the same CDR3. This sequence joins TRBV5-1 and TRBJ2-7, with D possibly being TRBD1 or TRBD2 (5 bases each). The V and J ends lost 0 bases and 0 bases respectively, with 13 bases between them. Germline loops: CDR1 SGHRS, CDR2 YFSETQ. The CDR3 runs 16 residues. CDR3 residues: CASSLGQGRVSYEQYF. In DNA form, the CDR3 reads TGCGCCAGCAGCTTGGGTCAGGGACGGGTCTCCTACGAGCAGTACTTC.

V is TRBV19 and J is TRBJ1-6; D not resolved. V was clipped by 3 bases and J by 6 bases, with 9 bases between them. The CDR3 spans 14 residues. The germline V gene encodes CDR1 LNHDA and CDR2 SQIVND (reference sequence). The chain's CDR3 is CASSMGSGNSPLHF. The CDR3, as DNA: TGTGCCAGTAGTATGGGGAGTGGTAATTCACCCCTCCACTTT.

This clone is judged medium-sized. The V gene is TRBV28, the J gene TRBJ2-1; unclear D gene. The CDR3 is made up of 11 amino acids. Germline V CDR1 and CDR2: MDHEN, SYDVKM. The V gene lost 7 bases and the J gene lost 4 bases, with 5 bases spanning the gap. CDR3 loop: CASKFYNEQFF. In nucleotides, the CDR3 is TGTGCCAGCAAGTTTTACAATGAGCAGTTCTTC.